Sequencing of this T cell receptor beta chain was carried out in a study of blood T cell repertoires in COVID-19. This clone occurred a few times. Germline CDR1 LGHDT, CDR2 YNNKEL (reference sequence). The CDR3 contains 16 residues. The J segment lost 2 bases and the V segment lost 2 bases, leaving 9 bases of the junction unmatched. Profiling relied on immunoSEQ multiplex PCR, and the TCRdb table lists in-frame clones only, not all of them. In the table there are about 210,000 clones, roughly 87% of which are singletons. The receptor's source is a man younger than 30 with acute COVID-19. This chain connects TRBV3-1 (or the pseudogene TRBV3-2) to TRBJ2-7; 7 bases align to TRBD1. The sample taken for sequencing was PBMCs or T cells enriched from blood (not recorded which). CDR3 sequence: CASSQSVAGGAYEQYF. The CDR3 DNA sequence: TGTGCCAGCAGCCAATCGGTGGCAGGGGGAGCCTACGAGCAGTACTTC.